These 6 T cell receptor beta chains were all obtained from the same sample, sequenced in a study of CD8+ T cells in alopecia areata. RNA was extracted and reverse transcribed into cDNA as the sequencing template. The repertoire was sequenced with immunoSEQ multiplex PCR; TCRdb's copy has only in-frame clones and lacks some. The profile shows about 70,000 clones, about 45% of them singletons. The material was CD8+ T cells sorted from blood, obtained at week 0. These receptors all come from a human donor with alopecia areata.

This clone was detected only a few times. J is TRBJ2-1 and V is TRBV25-1, with D tentatively TRBD2 (5 bases). With 3 bases removed from V and 4 bases from J, the gap between germline ends came to 13 bases. The CDR3 is 15 amino acids. CDR1 is MGHDK and CDR2 is SYGVNS in the germline V gene. The CDR3 bases are TGTGCCAGCAGTGATGACGGGATGGGGTACAATGAGCAGTTCTTC. This sequence encodes CASSDDGMGYNEQFF.

This clone came up a few times. The chain joins TRBV28 to TRBJ2-7; 7 positions match TRBD1. The germline V gene encodes CDR1 MDHEN and CDR2 SYDVKM. The CDR3 totals 12 residues. J was trimmed by 6 bases and V by 5 bases; bases with no gene match: 4. For the CDR3, the DNA is TGTGCCAGCAGTGGGACAGCAGCCGAGCAGTACTTC. Its translation: CASSGTAAEQYF.

V usage is TRBV9 and J usage is TRBJ1-4, with D perhaps matching TRBD1 (5 bases). V dropped 0 bases and J dropped 1 base, with 7 bases sitting between them. This CDR3 region has 15 residues. Looked up from germline, CDR1 is SGDLS and CDR2 is YYNGEE. This CDR3 is CASSVGTQTNEKLFF. The CDR3, as DNA: TGTGCCAGCAGCGTAGGGACACAAACTAATGAAAAACTGTTTTTT.

J is TRBJ2-7 and V is TRBV2; maybe TRBD1 (5 bases). The germline V gene encodes CDR1 SNHLY and CDR2 FYNNEI. Trimming stripped 8 bases from V and 3 bases from J, with 8 bases between. This CDR3 comprises 11 residues. CDR3 loop: CASVDSYEQYF. For the CDR3, the DNA is TGTGCCAGCGTAGACAGCTACGAGCAGTACTTC. Filled out from reference TRBV2 and TRBJ2-7, the complete variable domain reads EPEVTQTPSHQVTQMGQEVILRCVPISNHLYFYWYRQILGQKVEFLVSFYNNEISEKSEIFDDQFSVERPDGSNFTLKIRSTKLEDSAMYFCASVDSYEQYFGPGTRLTVT.

The chain carries TRBV6-6 and TRBJ2-5, with 9 bases aligning to TRBD2. Germline CDR1 is MNHNY and CDR2 is SVGAGI (reference sequence). The CDR3 spans 15 residues. V gave up 11 bases and J gave up 1 base; unmatched junction bases: 11. DNA for the CDR3: TGTGCCGGTAGGACTAGCGAAGAAACCCAAGAGACCCAGTACTTC. Its translation is CAGRTSEETQETQYF.

The gene calls are TRBV29-1 and TRBJ2-3; possible D gene TRBD2, 6 bases. Germline V gene sequence: CDR1 SQVTM, CDR2 ANQGSEA. The length of the CDR3 is 13 residues. The ends were cut back, 4 bases at V and 9 bases at J, with 17 bases in the middle. CDR3 residues: CSVVLASEGTQYF. For the CDR3, the DNA is TGCAGCGTTGTACTAGCCTCGGAGGGGACGCAGTATTTT.